This TCR beta chain appears in the sequencing data of a study of regulatory T cells in long-lasting Graves disease (dated by TCRdb to the early 2020s). Notes on the research overall: Patients with newly diagnosed Graves' disease had been on antithyroid drugs for under 3 months. Patients with persistent Graves' disease were compared with patients with newly diagnosed Graves' disease using TCR sequencing and RNA sequencing of peripheral blood. The study was registered as a clinical trial and conducted in China. A total of some 35 samples underwent TCR sequencing, from about 13 patients with persistent Graves' disease and about 20 patients with newly diagnosed Graves' disease. The full study reports these points: The authors acknowledged the small sample size as a limitation that may reduce accuracy. Persistent disease showed preferential use of TRBV28, TRBJ1-2 and TRBJ2-5, whereas newly diagnosed disease favored TRBV20-1 and TRBJ2-1. Persistent patients shared more public clonotypes among themselves (over 2,500) than newly diagnosed patients did (more than 950). Because the primary lesion, thyroid tissue, could not be accessed, the study looked at peripheral blood alone. Lower TCR Shannon entropy and fewer highly expanded clones were observed in persistent Graves' disease patients than in newly diagnosed patients, which suggested clonal expansion. Sequencing and analysis were restricted to the TCR beta chain.

Library preparation employed multiplex PCR. Sequencing instrument: Illumina HiSeq 4000. CDR3 regions were amplified by Arm-PCR with iRepertoire HTBI primers to construct TCR beta libraries. Before sequencing, the PCR products went through gel purification. The authors' analysis ran thus. Across samples, about 63 TRBV and 14 TRBJ segments were identified and used for gene usage analysis of CDR3 amino acid clonotypes. COPE and FqMerger were used to merge the filtered high-quality paired reads into contigs. Contigs were aligned with BLAST to IMGT TRBV, TRBD and TRBJ reference genes, and CDR3 was defined per IMGT. Clonotypes above 0.1% frequency were classified as highly expanded clones. Shannon entropy was used to measure repertoire diversity, and the Gini coefficient was used to measure V-J evenness. Clonotypes shared by more than one individual were considered public. TCRdb trimmed the raw reads at Q25, called clones with MiXCR and kept productive beta chains. Records with the same CDR3 protein are collapsed into one entry carrying the most frequent genes and DNA. TCRdb, not the authors, supplied the V and J calls. Within this sample are approximately 390,000 distinct CDR3 sequences, with around 15% of them counted one time only. Together, the top ten hold roughly a fifth of the sample.

This clonotype was counted at least ten times. The antigen it recognizes is unknown. No much larger clonotype is one base removed from it; base qualities were not supplied. Looking up the germline V gene yields CDR1 SGHTA and CDR2 FQGNSA. Germline trimming: 3 bases from V, 4 bases from J; junction bases outside gene matches: 6. The CDR3 goes from the cysteine to the phenylalanine over 15 residues. The only DNA kept is the CDR3, 45 bases in frame from the first base. Taken with the paper, the label for time point translates to: newly diagnosed GD, antithyroid drugs for less than 3 months. For both TCR sequencing and RNA sequencing, RNA was extracted from PBMCs using TRIzol. The diagnosis of Graves' disease followed American Thyroid Association guidelines. Patients were recruited from an endocrinology department in Xi'an, China. Each patient gave 7.5 to 10 milliliters of peripheral blood, collected in an EDTA anticoagulant tube. PBMCs were isolated by Ficoll Paque Plus density gradient separation without further T cell sorting. An Agilent 2100 Bioanalyzer and agarose gel were used to assess RNA quality, and a NanoDrop 2000 was used to measure RNA concentration.

The same sample was also used in a study of T cells in Graves' hyperthyroidism and ophthalmopathy. In that second paper, the authors write: Stable Graves' hyperthyroidism was defined as no progression to ophthalmopathy during 18 months of follow-up. Hyperthyroidism patients were newly diagnosed, with disease duration under 2 months, and aged 18 to 65 years. Patients with uncontrolled infections, other autoimmune diseases, pregnancy or lactation were excluded. Diagnoses relied on clinical symptoms, serum thyroxine and TRAb, thyroid ultrasound and orbital computed tomography. For the first round of RT-PCR on the TCR CDR3, the HTBI primer set was used together with the Qiagen OneStep RT-PCR kit. Most expanded thyroid clonotypes (frequency above 0.001) were also found in blood, which suggests that blood repertoires may mirror thyroid immune responses. A model built on a 13 V-J signature distinguished ophthalmopathy from stable hyperthyroidism, reaching about 89% sensitivity and about 81% specificity in cross-validation and 80%/75% in testing. In validation, the model predicted progression to ophthalmopathy with about 71% sensitivity and around 72% specificity, a median of about six months before onset. To identify TCR V-J signatures that set the groups apart, the researchers used a discovery cohort of 100 patients, made up of fewer than 50 with Graves' ophthalmopathy and approximately 57 with stable Graves' hyperthyroidism. Whether ophthalmopathy could be predicted prospectively was tested in an independent validation cohort made up of some 20 hyperthyroidism patients plus 17 patients who later progressed to ophthalmopathy. For training and testing, the roughly 100 patients in the discovery cohort were randomly divided in a 7:3 ratio. The study also compared thyroid tissue and blood T-cell repertoires from 5 to 7 Graves' hyperthyroidism patients. Following sampling, methimazole starting at 30 mg daily was given to hyperthyroidism patients, and high-dose intravenous methylprednisolone was given to ophthalmopathy patients. The libraries were constructed in a second round of multiplex PCR and then size-selected and purified. Sequencing of the libraries was done on an Illumina HiSeq2000 using paired-end 100 bp reads. Raw data were processed with SOAPnuke, discarding reads with adapters, uncalled bases, mean Phred below 15, or no exact constant-primer or identifier match. COPE v1.2.5 was used to merge high-quality paired reads, and clonotypes were defined as unique nucleotide sequences. Clonotypes were aligned to IMGT TRBV, TRBD and TRBJ reference segments using MiTCR v1.1. The analysis included only V-J combinations with a frequency above 0.0001, which together covered around 99% of the repertoires. A TCS score was defined as the ratio of F50 (clonal expansion) to E x V (chaos), with BLOSUM62-based TCRdist applied between CDR3 peptides within each V-J. Welch's t-statistics and random forest reduced approximately 520 V-J features to fewer than 15, which were used in a naive Bayes classifier (R e1071). Sample size was not statistically predetermined, and investigators were not blinded to group allocation. The paper reports TCR Vbeta CDR3 sequencing of some 140 peripheral blood samples: approximately 41 ophthalmopathy, fewer than 80 hyperthyroidism and approximately 17 progressor patients.

Sequences were derived from peripheral blood mononuclear cells (PBMCs), sampled at new diagnosis, from a patient treated with antithyroid drugs. The chain is encoded by TRBV7-2 joined to TRBJ2-3; TRBD2 aligns with 8 central bases. This TCR derives from a woman aged 18 to 35 with Graves disease. Donor details come from another sample of the same person, matched by shared clones. The sequence in DNA is TGTGCCAGCAGCTTTCGGGGGGGGGGCCCAGATACGCAGTATTTT. Its protein is CASSFRGGGPDTQYF. With the portions outside the CDR3 filled from the reference TRBV7-2 and TRBJ2-3 genes, the complete variable region becomes GAGVSQSPSNKVTEKGKDVELRCDPISGHTALYWYRQSLGQGLEFLIYFQGNSAPDKSGLPSDRFSAERTGGSVSTLTIQRTQQEDSAVYLCASSFRGGGPDTQYFGPGTRLTVL.